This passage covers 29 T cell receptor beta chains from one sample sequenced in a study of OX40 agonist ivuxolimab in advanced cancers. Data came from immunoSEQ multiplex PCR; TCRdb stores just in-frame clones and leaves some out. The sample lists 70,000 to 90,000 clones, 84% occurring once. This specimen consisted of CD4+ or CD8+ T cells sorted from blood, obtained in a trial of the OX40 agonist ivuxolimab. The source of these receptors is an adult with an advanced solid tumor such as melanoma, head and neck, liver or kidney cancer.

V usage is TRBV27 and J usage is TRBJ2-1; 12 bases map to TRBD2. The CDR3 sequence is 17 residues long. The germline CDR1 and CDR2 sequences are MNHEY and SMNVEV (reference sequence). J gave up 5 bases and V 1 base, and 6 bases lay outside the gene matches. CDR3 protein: CASSLFPPSGRDNEQFF. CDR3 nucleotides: TGTGCCAGCAGTTTATTCCCCCCTAGCGGGAGGGACAATGAGCAGTTCTTC.

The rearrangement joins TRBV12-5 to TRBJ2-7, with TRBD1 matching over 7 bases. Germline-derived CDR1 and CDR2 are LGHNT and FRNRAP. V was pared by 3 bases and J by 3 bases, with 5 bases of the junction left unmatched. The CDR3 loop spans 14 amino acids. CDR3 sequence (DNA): TGTGCTAGTGGTTTACAGGGGCGGATCTACGAGCAGTACTTC. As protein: CASGLQGRIYEQYF. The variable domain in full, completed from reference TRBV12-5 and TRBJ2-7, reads DARVTQTPRHKVTEMGQEVTMRCQPILGHNTVFWYRQTMMQGLELLAYFRNRAPLDDSGMPKDRFSAEMPDATLATLKIQPSEPRDSAVYFCASGLQGRIYEQYFGPGTRLTVT.

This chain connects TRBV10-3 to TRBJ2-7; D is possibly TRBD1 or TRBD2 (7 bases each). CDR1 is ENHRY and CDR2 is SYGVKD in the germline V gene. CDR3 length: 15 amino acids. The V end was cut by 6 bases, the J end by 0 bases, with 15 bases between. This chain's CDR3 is CAIRGGGPSSYEQYF. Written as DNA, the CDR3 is TGTGCCATCAGGGGAGGGGGCCCGAGCTCCTACGAGCAGTACTTC.

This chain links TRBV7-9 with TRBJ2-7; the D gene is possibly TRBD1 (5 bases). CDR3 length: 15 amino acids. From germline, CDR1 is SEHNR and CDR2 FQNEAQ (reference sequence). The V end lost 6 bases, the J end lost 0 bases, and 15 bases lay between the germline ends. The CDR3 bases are TGTGCCAGCAGTATCACGGACATACTCTCCTACGAGCAGTACTTC. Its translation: CASSITDILSYEQYF.

This CDR3 reads CSAKTAYNSPLHF. CDR3 coding DNA: TGCAGCGCAAAGACAGCCTATAATTCACCCCTCCACTTT. The chain is built from TRBV29-1 and TRBJ1-6; D perhaps matches TRBD1 (5 bases). This CDR3 region has 13 residues. V lost 7 bases and J lost 2, with 9 bases in between. Germline V lookup: CDR1 SQVTM, CDR2 ANQGSEA.

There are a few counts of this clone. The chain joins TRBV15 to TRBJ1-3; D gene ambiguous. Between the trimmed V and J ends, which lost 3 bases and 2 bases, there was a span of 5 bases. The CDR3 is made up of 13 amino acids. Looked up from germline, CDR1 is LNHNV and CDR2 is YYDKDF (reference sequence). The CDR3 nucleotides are TGTGCCACCAGCAGGGGAACTGGAAACACCATATATTTT. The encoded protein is CATSRGTGNTIYF.

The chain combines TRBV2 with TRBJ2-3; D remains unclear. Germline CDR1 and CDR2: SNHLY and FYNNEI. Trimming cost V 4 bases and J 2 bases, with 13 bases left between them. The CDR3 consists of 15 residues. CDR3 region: CASSAVNSATDTQYF. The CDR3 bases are TGTGCCAGCAGTGCGGTTAACAGCGCCACAGATACGCAGTATTTT.

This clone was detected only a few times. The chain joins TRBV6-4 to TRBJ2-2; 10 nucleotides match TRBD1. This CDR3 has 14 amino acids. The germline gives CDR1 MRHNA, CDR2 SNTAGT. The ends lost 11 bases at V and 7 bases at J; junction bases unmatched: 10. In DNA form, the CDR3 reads TGTGCCGTATACCGGGACAGGGGAATCGGGGAGCTGTTTTTT. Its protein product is CAVYRDRGIGELFF.

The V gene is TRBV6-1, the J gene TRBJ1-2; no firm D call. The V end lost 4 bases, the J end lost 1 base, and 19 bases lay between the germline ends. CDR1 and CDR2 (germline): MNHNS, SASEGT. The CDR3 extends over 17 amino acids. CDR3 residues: CASSVAGVKSGNYGYTF. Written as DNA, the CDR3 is TGTGCCAGCAGTGTAGCTGGGGTGAAGAGCGGTAACTATGGCTACACCTTC.

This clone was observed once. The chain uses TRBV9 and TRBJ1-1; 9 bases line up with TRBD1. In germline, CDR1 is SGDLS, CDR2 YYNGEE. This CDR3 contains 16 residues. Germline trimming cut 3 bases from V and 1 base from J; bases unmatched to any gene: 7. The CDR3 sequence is CASSATGGTTNTEAFF. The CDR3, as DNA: TGTGCCAGCAGCGCGACAGGGGGAACGACGAACACTGAAGCTTTCTTT.

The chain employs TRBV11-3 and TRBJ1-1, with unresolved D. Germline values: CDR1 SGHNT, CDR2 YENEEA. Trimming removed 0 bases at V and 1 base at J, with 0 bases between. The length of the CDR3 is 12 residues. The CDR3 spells CASSLENTEAFF. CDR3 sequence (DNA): TGTGCCAGCAGCTTAGAGAACACTGAAGCTTTCTTT.

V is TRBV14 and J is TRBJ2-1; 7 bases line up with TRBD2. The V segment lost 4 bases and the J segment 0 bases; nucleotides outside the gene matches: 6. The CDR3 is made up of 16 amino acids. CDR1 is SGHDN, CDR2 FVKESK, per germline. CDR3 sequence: CASSRTSLDSYNEQFF. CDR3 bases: TGTGCCAGCAGCCGGACTAGTTTAGACTCCTACAATGAGCAGTTCTTC.

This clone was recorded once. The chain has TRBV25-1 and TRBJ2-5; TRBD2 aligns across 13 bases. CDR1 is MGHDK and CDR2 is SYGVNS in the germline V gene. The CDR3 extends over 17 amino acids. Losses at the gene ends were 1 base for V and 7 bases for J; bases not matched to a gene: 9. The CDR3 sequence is CASSESRLAGGPLTQYF. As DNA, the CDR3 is TGTGCCAGCAGTGAATCCCGACTAGCGGGAGGCCCACTGACCCAGTACTTC.

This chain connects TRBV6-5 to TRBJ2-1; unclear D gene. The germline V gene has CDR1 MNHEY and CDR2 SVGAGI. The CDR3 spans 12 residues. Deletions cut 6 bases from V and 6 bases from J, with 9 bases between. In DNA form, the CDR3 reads TGTGCCAGCAGGACTCCTAGCAATGAGCAGTTCTTC. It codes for CASRTPSNEQFF.

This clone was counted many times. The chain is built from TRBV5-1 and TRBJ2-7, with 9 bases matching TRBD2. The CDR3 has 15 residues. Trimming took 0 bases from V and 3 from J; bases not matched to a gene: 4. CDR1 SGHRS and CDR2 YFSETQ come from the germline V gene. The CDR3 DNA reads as TGCGCCAGCAGCTTGGAACTAGCGGGCGTCTACGAGCAGTACTTC. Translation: CASSLELAGVYEQYF.

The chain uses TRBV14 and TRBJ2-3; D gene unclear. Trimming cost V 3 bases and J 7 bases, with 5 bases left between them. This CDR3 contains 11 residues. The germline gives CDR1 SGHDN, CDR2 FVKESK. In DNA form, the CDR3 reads TGTGCCAGCAGCCAGGCGCATACGCAGTATTTT. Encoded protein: CASSQAHTQYF.

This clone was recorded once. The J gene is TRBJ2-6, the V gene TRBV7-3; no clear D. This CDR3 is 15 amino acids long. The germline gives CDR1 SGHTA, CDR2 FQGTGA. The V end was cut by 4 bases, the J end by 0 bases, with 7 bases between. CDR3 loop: CASSSVGSGANVLTF. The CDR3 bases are TGTGCCAGCAGCTCCGTCGGCTCTGGGGCCAACGTCCTGACTTTC.

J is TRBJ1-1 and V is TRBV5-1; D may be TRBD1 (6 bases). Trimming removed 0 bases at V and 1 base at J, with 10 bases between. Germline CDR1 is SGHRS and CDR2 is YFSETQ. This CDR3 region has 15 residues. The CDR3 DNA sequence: TGCGCCAGCAGCTTGGTTACAGGGCCGAACACTGAAGCTTTCTTT. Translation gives CASSLVTGPNTEAFF.

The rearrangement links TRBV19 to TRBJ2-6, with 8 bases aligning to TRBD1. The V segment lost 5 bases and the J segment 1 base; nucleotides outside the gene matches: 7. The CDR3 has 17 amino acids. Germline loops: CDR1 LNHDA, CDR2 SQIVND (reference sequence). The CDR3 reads CASSPGTGWSGANVLTF. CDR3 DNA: TGTGCCAGTAGTCCAGGGACAGGATGGTCTGGGGCCAACGTCCTGACTTTC.

The CDR3 region is CASSFARPEGVYTF. The CDR3 region has the DNA TGTGCCAGCAGCTTTGCACGCCCCGAGGGTGTCTACACCTTC. The rearrangement joins TRBV5-5 to TRBJ1-2; D not resolved. Trimming pared 2 bases from V and 10 bases from J, leaving 18 bases between. Germline CDR1 and CDR2: SGHKS and YYEKEE (reference sequence). The CDR3 is 14 amino acids.

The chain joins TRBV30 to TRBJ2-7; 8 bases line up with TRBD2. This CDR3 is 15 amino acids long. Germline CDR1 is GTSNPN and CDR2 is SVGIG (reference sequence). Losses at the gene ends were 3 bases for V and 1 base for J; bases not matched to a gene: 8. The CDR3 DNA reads TGTGCCTGGAGAACCTCTAGCGGGTTTTCCTACGAGCAGTACTTC. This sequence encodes CAWRTSSGFSYEQYF.

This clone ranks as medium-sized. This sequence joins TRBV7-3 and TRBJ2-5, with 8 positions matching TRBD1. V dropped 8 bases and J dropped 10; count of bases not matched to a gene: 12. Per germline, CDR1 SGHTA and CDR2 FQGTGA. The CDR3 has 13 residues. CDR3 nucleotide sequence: TGTGCCAGCCAAAGGGCGACAGGGGAGGACCAGTACTTC. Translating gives CASQRATGEDQYF.

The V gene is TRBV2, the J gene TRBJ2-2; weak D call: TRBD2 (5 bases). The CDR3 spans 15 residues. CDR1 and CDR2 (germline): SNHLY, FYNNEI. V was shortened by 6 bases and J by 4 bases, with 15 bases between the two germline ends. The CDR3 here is CASRLEAQPTGELFF. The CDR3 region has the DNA TGTGCCAGCAGGCTGGAGGCACAGCCCACCGGGGAGCTGTTTTTT.

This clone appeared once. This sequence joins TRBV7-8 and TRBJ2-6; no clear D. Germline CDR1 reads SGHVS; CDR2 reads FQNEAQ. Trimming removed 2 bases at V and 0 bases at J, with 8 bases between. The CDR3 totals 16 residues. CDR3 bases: TGTGCCAGCAGCTTAATCCGGAGCTCTGGGGCCAACGTCCTGACTTTC. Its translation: CASSLIRSSGANVLTF.

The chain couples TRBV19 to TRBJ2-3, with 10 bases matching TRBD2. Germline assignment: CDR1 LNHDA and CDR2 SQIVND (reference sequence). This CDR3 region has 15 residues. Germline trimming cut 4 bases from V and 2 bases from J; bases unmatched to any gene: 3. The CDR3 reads CASSTSGSTTDTQYF. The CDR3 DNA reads TGTGCCAGTAGTACTAGCGGGAGTACCACAGATACGCAGTATTTT.

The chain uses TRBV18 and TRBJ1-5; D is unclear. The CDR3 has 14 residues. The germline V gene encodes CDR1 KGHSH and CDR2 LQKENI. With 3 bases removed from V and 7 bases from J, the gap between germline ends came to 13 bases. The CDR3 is CASSPSRSIQPQHF. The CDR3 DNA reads TGTGCCAGCTCACCCTCCAGATCGATCCAGCCCCAGCATTTT.

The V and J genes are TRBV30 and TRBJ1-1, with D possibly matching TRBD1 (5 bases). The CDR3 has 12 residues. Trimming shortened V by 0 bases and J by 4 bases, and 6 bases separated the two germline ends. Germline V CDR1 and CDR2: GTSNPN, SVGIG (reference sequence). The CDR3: CAWSVGATEAFF. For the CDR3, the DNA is TGTGCCTGGAGTGTTGGGGCCACTGAAGCTTTCTTT.

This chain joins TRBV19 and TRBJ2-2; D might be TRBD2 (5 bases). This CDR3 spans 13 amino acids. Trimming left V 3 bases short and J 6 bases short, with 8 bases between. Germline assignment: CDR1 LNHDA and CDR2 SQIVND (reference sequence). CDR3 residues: CASSIGVPGELFF. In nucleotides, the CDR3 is TGTGCCAGTAGTATCGGGGTCCCCGGGGAGCTGTTTTTT. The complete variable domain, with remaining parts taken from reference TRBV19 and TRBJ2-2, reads DGGITQSPKYLFRKEGQNVTLSCEQNLNHDAMYWYRQDPGQGLRLIYYSQIVNDFQKGDIAEGYSVSREKKESFPLTVTSAQKNPTAFYLCASSIGVPGELFFGEGSRLTVL.

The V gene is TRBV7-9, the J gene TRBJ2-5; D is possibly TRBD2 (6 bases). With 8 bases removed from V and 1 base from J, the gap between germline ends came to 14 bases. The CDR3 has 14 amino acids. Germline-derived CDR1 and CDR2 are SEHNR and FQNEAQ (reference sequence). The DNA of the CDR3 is TGTGCCAGCGGCGACAGCGGGTTCCAAGAGACCCAGTACTTC. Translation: CASGDSGFQETQYF.